The clone carrying this TCR beta chain has a count of ten or more. Authors of the study amplified TCR beta CDR3 regions from RNA transcripts. In the first-round RT-PCR of the TCR CDR3, the HTBI primer set was used. TCRdb re-analysed the multiplex PCR reads in MiXCR, keeping a single row per CDR3 protein. The sample contains 650,000 to 750,000 distinct CDR3 sequences, 13% to 15% of which appear only once. This specimen belongs to a study of T cells in Graves' hyperthyroidism and ophthalmopathy. CDR3 length equals 15 residues. Germline V CDR1 and CDR2: MNHNS, SASEGT. V was cut by 4 bases and J by 3 bases, with 15 bases left in between.

The receptor was derived from a woman between 18 and 29 years old with Graves' hyperthyroidism. The chain recombines TRBV6-1 with TRBJ1-2; no firm D call. Sequencing input: blood. CDR3 protein: CASSVVRTPDYGYTF. CDR3 sequence (DNA): TGTGCCAGCAGTGTTGTCAGGACTCCGGACTATGGCTACACCTTC.